The clone carrying this T cell receptor (beta chain) occurred many times. Its specificity is not known. A read error may produce the germline difference seen at one junction end. CDR3 and TCR beta VDJ profiling relied on genomic DNA as the template. A single record per CDR3 protein comes from TCRdb applying MiXCR to the reads. This sample carries roughly 190,000 distinct CDR3 sequences, less than 65% of them seen once, and the ten largest clones take approximately 15%. The sample comes from a study of CD8+CD57+ T cells in acquired aplastic anemia. At the level of the study: DNA recovered from sorted CD4+ and CD8+ cells had a mean of approximately 3.2 ug.

Germline CDR1 is SEHNR and CDR2 is FQNEAQ (reference sequence). The CDR3 is made up of 20 amino acids. Study results and caveats: Shared by patients and controls, roughly 28 CD8+ CDR3s were abundant in patients.

The gene calls are TRBV7-9 and TRBJ2-3, with 10 bases fitting TRBD1. The sample was sorted CD4+, CD8+, or CD8+CD57+ T cells (not recorded which) from PBMCs. The source of this sequence is a human donor in good health, serving as a control. CDR3 nucleotide sequence: TGCGCCAGCAGCCAAGACGAGGGACAGGGGAGGGGTAAGGGCACAGATACGCAGTATTTT. Translated: CASSQDEGQGRGKGTDTQYF.